This T cell receptor beta chain was sequenced during a study of blood T cell repertoires in COVID-19. Background on the study: Material from acute and convalescent COVID-19 was sourced from the United States, Italy and Spain.

CDR3 length equals 16 residues. Germline assignment: CDR1 SGHRS and CDR2 YFSETQ. V lost 4 bases, J lost 4 bases, and 9 bases stayed unmatched. Profiled with immunoSEQ multiplex PCR; TCRdb holds only in-frame clones, not every one. In the table there are fewer than 350,000 clones, approximately 90% of which are singletons. All enrollees were roughly 18 to 95 years old and from 20 to 25 US areas. The rearrangement uses TRBV5-1 and TRBJ1-4; 8 bases agree with TRBD1. This TCR was sampled from a middle-aged man who had been exposed to COVID-19. Sample: PBMCs or T cells enriched from blood (not recorded which). The CDR3 DNA reads TGCGCCAGCAGCCCCGAAGGACAGGGAATTAATGAAAAACTGTTTTTT. Translating it yields CASSPEGQGINEKLFF.